These 9 T cell receptor beta chains originate from one sample sequenced in a study of shared clonotypes between healthy human individuals. The naive CD8 subset, CD45RO-negative cells positively selected for CCR7, excluded terminally differentiated effector memory CD45RA+ cells. Sequencing was performed with immunoSEQ multiplex PCR; in TCRdb, only in-frame clones are kept and a portion is missing. The sample includes roughly 2 million clones, approximately 94% seen only once; the top ten take 0.85% to 1.2%. The sample was naive CD8+ T cells sorted from blood. The receptors derive from a man younger than 35 in good health.

The chain combines TRBV21-1 with TRBJ2-7; the DNA was not compared with TRBD2, the D call given in the table. TRBV21-1 constitutes a pseudogene. The CDR3 totals 14 residues. As DNA, the CDR3 is TGTGCCAGCAGCCTTGGGGACTTTATCTACGAGCAGTACTTC. Protein: CASSLGDFIYEQYF.

This clone appeared a single time. The V gene is TRBV28, the J gene TRBJ2-7, with 7 positions matching TRBD1. This CDR3 region has 15 residues. J gave up 1 base and V 3 bases, and 6 bases lay outside the gene matches. Germline V gene sequence: CDR1 MDHEN, CDR2 SYDVKM. CDR3 coding DNA: TGTGCCAGCAGTTTCCGTGGGGGACAGTCCTACGAGCAGTACTTC. This encodes CASSFRGGQSYEQYF.

The chain carries TRBV19 and TRBJ2-7, with 9 bases lining up with TRBD1. The CDR3 sequence is 14 residues long. Trimming cost V 3 bases and J 4 bases; bases outside gene matches: 4. Germline V lookup: CDR1 LNHDA, CDR2 SQIVND (reference sequence). The CDR3 coding sequence is TGTGCCAGTAGTATGGGGACAGGGTATTACGAGCAGTACTTC. This gives the protein CASSMGTGYYEQYF.

The chain carries TRBV9 and TRBJ2-7; 9 bases align to TRBD2. The CDR3 contains 14 residues. Germline CDR1 SGDLS, CDR2 YYNGEE. The junction had 5 bases not matched to a gene; V was cut back by 4 bases and J by 3 bases. CDR3 residues: CASSLAGLDYEQYF. CDR3 DNA sequence: TGTGCCAGCAGCCTAGCGGGACTAGACTACGAGCAGTACTTC.

The rearrangement links TRBV29-1 to TRBJ2-6; no reliable D call. Per germline, CDR1 SQVTM and CDR2 ANQGSEA. Trimming took 6 bases from V and 4 from J, leaving 10 bases between them. This CDR3 is 13 amino acids long. The CDR3 DNA is TGCAGCGTCACCGGCGAGGGGGCCAACGTCCTGACTTTC. As protein: CSVTGEGANVLTF.

The rearrangement links TRBV13 to TRBJ2-1, with a tentative D call TRBD2 (6 bases). The V end lost 5 bases, the J end lost 1 base, and 12 bases lay between the germline ends. The V gene's germline CDR1 is PRHDT and CDR2 FYEKMQ (reference sequence). The CDR3 runs to 15 residues. CDR3 loop: CASSQRLVSYNEQFF. CDR3 nucleotide sequence: TGTGCCAGCAGCCAGCGACTAGTATCCTACAATGAGCAGTTCTTC. The variable domain in full, completed from reference TRBV13 and TRBJ2-1, reads AAGVIQSPRHLIKEKRETATLKCYPIPRHDTVYWYQQGPGQDPQFLISFYEKMQSDKGSIPDRFSAQQFSDYHSELNMSSLELGDSALYFCASSQRLVSYNEQFFGPGTRLTVL.

V gene TRBV29-1 combines with J gene TRBJ2-5; 7 bases fit TRBD1. Unmatched junction bases numbered 2, after V lost 2 bases and J lost 2 bases. Germline-derived CDR1 and CDR2 are SQVTM and ANQGSEA. The length of the CDR3 is 13 residues. CDR3: CSVERDRQETQYF. In nucleotides, the CDR3 is TGCAGCGTTGAAAGGGACAGACAAGAGACCCAGTACTTC.

The V and J genes are TRBV19 and TRBJ1-2; possible D gene TRBD1, 5 bases. The germline V and J ends were trimmed by 5 bases and 5 bases, with 12 bases remaining between them. The CDR3 consists of 13 residues. Looked up from germline, CDR1 is LNHDA and CDR2 is SQIVND (reference sequence). For the CDR3, the DNA is TGTGCCAGTAGTTTGCAGGGAGTATATGGCTACACCTTC. Translated: CASSLQGVYGYTF. Combining the CDR3 with reference TRBV19 and TRBJ1-2 gives the whole variable domain DGGITQSPKYLFRKEGQNVTLSCEQNLNHDAMYWYRQDPGQGLRLIYYSQIVNDFQKGDIAEGYSVSREKKESFPLTVTSAQKNPTAFYLCASSLQGVYGYTFGSGTRLTVV.

The chain employs TRBV2 and TRBJ2-5; 7 bases match TRBD2. CDR3 length equals 17 residues. Germline V gene data show CDR1 as SNHLY and CDR2 as FYNNEI. The V and J ends lost 3 bases and 3 bases, in that order; junction bases with no gene match: 13. CDR3 coding DNA: TGTGCCAGCAGTGATCTCGTGGCCAGGGAGGGAAAAGAGACCCAGTACTTC. It codes for CASSDLVAREGKETQYF.